Listed below are T cell receptor beta chains from one sample, sequenced in a study of blood T cell repertoires in COVID-19. Using immunoSEQ multiplex PCR, the repertoire was profiled, and TCRdb retains in-frame clones only, with some absent. The data contain about 250,000 clones, approximately 83% of them singletons. The source material was peripheral blood. These receptors were collected from a human donor in a cohort sampled during active COVID-19. CDR3s include the opening cysteine and the closing phenylalanine or tryptophan. The D gene is left open where the match is weak. Rows may omit the clone size; those that give it use once, few, many or a size class.

V gene	J gene	clone size	D gene	CDR3 protein	CDR3 DNA
TRBV5-4	TRBJ1-3	-	-	CASSPRLGPDTIYF	TGTGCCAGCAGCCCACGCCTGGGGCCGGACACCATATATTTT
TRBV5-1	TRBJ2-7	-	-	CASSETGVGTYEQYF	TGCGCCAGCAGCGAAACAGGTGTCGGAACCTACGAGCAGTACTTC
TRBV12-3/TRBV12-4	TRBJ2-1	-	TRBD1	CASSRQGQDEQFF	TGTGCCAGCAGTCGACAGGGCCAGGATGAGCAGTTCTTC
TRBV7-9	TRBJ1-1	-	TRBD1	CASSLISVTGGMNTEAFF	TGTGCCAGCAGCTTAATTTCGGTCACAGGGGGTATGAACACTGAAGCTTTCTTT
TRBV28	TRBJ2-3	-	TRBD2	CASTLGGRGDTQYF	TGTGCCAGCACCTTGGGGGGGAGGGGAGATACGCAGTATTTT
TRBV5-4	TRBJ1-2	-	TRBD1	CASSWESDRGRVEGYTF	TGTGCCAGCAGCTGGGAGAGTGACAGGGGGCGCGTGGAGGGCTACACCTTC
TRBV27	TRBJ2-3	-	-	CATSTGTQITDTQYF	TGTGCCACCTCAACCGGGACTCAAATCACAGATACGCAGTATTTT
TRBV3-1/TRBV3-2	TRBJ2-7	-	-	CASAPGISYEQYF	TGTGCCAGCGCCCCGGGGATTTCCTACGAGCAGTACTTC
TRBV19	TRBJ2-7	-	-	CASSIGLISYEQYF	TGTGCCAGTAGTATAGGACTAATCTCCTACGAGCAGTACTTC
TRBV5-1	TRBJ2-3	-	TRBD1	CASSLFRGQDTQYF	TGCGCCAGCAGCTTATTTAGGGGGCAAGATACGCAGTATTTT
TRBV18	TRBJ2-2	-	-	CASSTGTLNTGELFF	TGTGCCAGCTCAACCGGGACACTAAACACCGGGGAGCTGTTTTTT
TRBV18	TRBJ2-1	-	-	CASSRSRDEQFF	TGTGCCAGCTCACGTTCGCGGGATGAGCAGTTCTTC
TRBV5-1	TRBJ2-7	-	TRBD1	CASSLDRGYEQYF	TGCGCCAGCAGCTTGGACAGGGGGTACGAGCAGTACTTC
TRBV5-6	TRBJ2-2	once	TRBD2	CASSLAGTKDRELFF	TGTGCCAGCAGCTTGGCCGGGACTAAGGACCGGGAGCTGTTTTTT
TRBV5-6	TRBJ2-3	-	TRBD2	CASSVPGLDLTDTQYF	TGTGCCAGCAGCGTGCCGGGACTAGACTTGACAGATACGCAGTATTTT
TRBV7-9	TRBJ1-4	-	TRBD1	CASSLGDSNEKLFF	TGTGCCAGCAGCTTAGGGGACAGTAATGAAAAACTGTTTTTT
TRBV6-5	TRBJ2-7	-	-	CASSSLESYEQYF	TGTGCCAGCAGTTCTCTAGAGTCCTACGAGCAGTACTTC
TRBV28	TRBJ1-6	-	TRBD1	CASTWTGFRDSPLHF	TGTGCCAGCACTTGGACAGGGTTTAGAGATTCACCCCTCCACTTT
TRBV5-1	TRBJ1-6	-	TRBD1	CASSAGQGENSPLHF	TGCGCCAGCAGCGCGGGACAGGGAGAGAATTCACCCCTCCACTTT
TRBV12-3/TRBV12-4	TRBJ2-5	once	-	CASSLIPSETQYF	TGTGCCAGCAGTTTAATCCCTAGTGAGACCCAGTACTTC
TRBV6-1	TRBJ2-3	once	-	CASSDGGTKDTQYF	TGTGCCAGCAGTGATGGCGGGACGAAAGATACGCAGTATTTT